Listed below are T cell receptor beta chains from one sample, sequenced in a study of vaccination effects on CD4 cells after COVID-19. No antigen is known for these receptors. Measured with immunoSEQ multiplex PCR; TCRdb has only the in-frame clones, and not every one. The data show approximately 14,000 clones, about 77% seen once. The sample here was CD4+ T cells from PBMCs cultured with HCoV-NL63 spike peptides, taken after COVID-19 vaccination. These receptors all stem from a human donor who received a COVID-19 vaccine. CDR3s include the opening cysteine and the closing phenylalanine or tryptophan. D genes are given only for firm matches. Only part of the rows carry a size: once, few, many, or a class if the clone is expanded.

V gene	D gene	J gene	clone size	CDR3 protein	CDR3 DNA
TRBV19	-	TRBJ2-5	-	CASSMSGAETQYF	TGTGCCAGTAGTATGTCAGGGGCGGAGACCCAGTACTTC
TRBV5-1	TRBD1	TRBJ1-1	-	CASSLETGVMNTEAFF	TGCGCCAGCAGCTTGGAGACAGGGGTAATGAACACTGAAGCTTTCTTT
TRBV7-6	-	TRBJ2-3	-	CASSALVNPTDTQYF	TGTGCCAGCAGCGCACTAGTAAATCCCACAGATACGCAGTATTTT
TRBV4-2	TRBD2	TRBJ2-5	once	CASSPIAGAQETQYF	TGTGCCAGCAGCCCTATAGCGGGAGCACAAGAGACCCAGTACTTC
TRBV19	TRBD2	TRBJ2-2	-	CASTGTSGGVLPGELFF	TGTGCCAGTACCGGGACTAGCGGGGGAGTTTTGCCCGGGGAGCTGTTTTTT
TRBV11-2	-	TRBJ2-3	-	CASSLSGTDTQYF	TGTGCCAGCAGCTTAAGCGGGACAGATACGCAGTATTTT
TRBV28	TRBD1	TRBJ2-7	few	CASSLVGQGGYEQYF	TGTGCCAGCAGTTTAGTTGGACAGGGAGGTTACGAGCAGTACTTC
TRBV30	-	TRBJ1-1	-	CAFCPTRAEAFF	TGTGCCTTCTGCCCAACTCGGGCTGAAGCTTTCTTT
TRBV4-1	-	TRBJ2-3	once	CASSQVPSASTDTQYF	TGCGCCAGCAGCCAAGTCCCGTCGGCTAGCACAGATACGCAGTATTTT
TRBV25-1	TRBD1	TRBJ1-1	-	CASRLTGRTEAFF	TGTGCCAGCAGGTTGACAGGGCGGACTGAAGCTTTCTTT
TRBV2	-	TRBJ2-1	-	CASSVDRADYNEQFF	TGTGCCAGCAGTGTGGACAGAGCCGACTACAATGAGCAGTTCTTC
TRBV6-5	-	TRBJ2-7	-	CASSSGGYEQYF	TGTGCCAGCAGCTCCGGGGGCTACGAGCAGTACTTC
TRBV6-5	TRBD1	TRBJ1-4	-	CASSYLPGQGDEKLFF	TGTGCCAGCAGTTACCTACCTGGACAGGGCGACGAAAAACTGTTTTTT
TRBV12-3/TRBV12-4	TRBD1	TRBJ1-1	-	CASSLRQGGEAFF	TGTGCCAGCAGTTTAAGGCAGGGGGGAGAAGCTTTCTTT
TRBV27	-	TRBJ1-1	few	CASSLNAGKNTEAFF	TGTGCCAGCAGTTTAAATGCAGGAAAGAACACTGAAGCTTTCTTT
TRBV30	-	TRBJ1-1	-	CAWKGYTEAFF	TGTGCCTGGAAGGGATATACTGAAGCTTTCTTT
TRBV20-1	-	TRBJ1-2	-	CSARSEHGYTF	TGCAGTGCTCGGAGCGAACATGGCTACACCTTC
TRBV25-1	-	TRBJ1-2	few	CASSEYAGLYGYTF	TGTGCCAGCAGTGAATACGCAGGCCTCTATGGCTACACCTTC
TRBV30	TRBD2	TRBJ2-1	-	CAWSVWTSGRRSSYNEQFF	TGTGCCTGGAGTGTTTGGACTAGCGGGAGGCGCAGCTCCTACAATGAGCAGTTCTTC
TRBV19	TRBD1	TRBJ2-7	once	CASSIRTGPYEQYF	TGTGCCAGTAGTATAAGGACAGGGCCCTACGAGCAGTACTTC
TRBV10-3	-	TRBJ2-2	-	CAISESPNTGELFF	TGTGCCATCAGTGAGTCCCCGAACACCGGGGAGCTGTTTTTT
TRBV4-2	TRBD2	TRBJ2-3	once	CASSQLEAGRTDTQYF	TGTGCCAGCAGCCAGCTCGAAGCGGGACGGACAGATACGCAGTATTTT
TRBV4-3	-	TRBJ1-2	-	CASSQVAGANYGYTF	TGCGCCAGCAGCCAAGTAGCAGGGGCGAACTATGGCTACACCTTC
TRBV6-1	-	TRBJ1-3	-	CASSEGPGAGNTIYF	TGTGCCAGCAGTGAGGGCCCGGGCGCTGGAAACACCATATATTTT
TRBV5-1	TRBD1	TRBJ2-5	-	CASSETGDQTQYF	TGCGCCAGCAGCGAGACAGGGGACCAGACCCAGTACTTC
TRBV25-1	-	TRBJ1-1	few	CASSDSSRAAGSEAFF	TGTGCCAGCAGTGACTCCTCGCGGGCGGCCGGTAGTGAAGCTTTCTTT
TRBV2	TRBD2	TRBJ2-5	-	CASSLGLAETQYF	TGTGCCAGCAGCTTGGGACTAGCAGAGACCCAGTACTTC
TRBV4-1	TRBD2	TRBJ2-5	-	CASSQALAGVQETQYF	TGCGCCAGCAGCCAGGCCCTAGCGGGGGTACAAGAGACCCAGTACTTC
TRBV18	-	TRBJ1-2	-	CASSPGEDYGYTF	TGTGCCAGCTCACCAGGCGAGGACTATGGCTACACCTTC
TRBV5-1	-	TRBJ1-3	-	CASSGQGGNTIYF	TGCGCCAGCAGCGGCCAGGGTGGAAACACCATATATTTT
TRBV28	TRBD1	TRBJ1-5	-	CASSFRYRGRTGYSNQPQHF	TGTGCCAGCAGTTTTCGGTACAGGGGCCGCACGGGTTATAGCAATCAGCCCCAGCATTTT
TRBV24-1	TRBD2	TRBJ2-1	-	CATSDTGLAGYNEQFF	TGTGCCACCAGTGACACCGGACTAGCGGGTTACAATGAGCAGTTCTTC
TRBV5-1	TRBD1	TRBJ1-1	-	CASSVRGRGNTEAFF	TGCGCCAGCAGCGTCAGGGGGCGCGGGAACACTGAAGCTTTCTTT
TRBV27	-	TRBJ2-7	-	CASSFSASRYEQYF	TGTGCCAGCAGTTTTTCGGCTAGTAGGTACGAGCAGTACTTC
TRBV28	-	TRBJ2-7	-	CASSSGTPPYEQYF	TGTGCCAGCAGTTCCGGTACCCCCCCCTACGAGCAGTACTTC
TRBV14	-	TRBJ2-7	few	CASSQDRALAEEQYF	TGTGCCAGCAGCCAAGATAGGGCGCTAGCTGAAGAGCAGTACTTC
TRBV30	TRBD2	TRBJ2-7	few	CAWSFGRRNEQYF	TGTGCCTGGAGTTTCGGGAGGAGAAACGAGCAGTACTTC
TRBV19	-	TRBJ1-2	few	CASSILTANGYTF	TGTGCCAGTAGTATCCTGACAGCGAATGGCTACACCTTC
TRBV20-1	-	TRBJ1-2	few	CSATGYGYTF	TGCAGTGCTACGGGGTATGGCTACACCTTC
TRBV6-5	-	TRBJ2-2	-	CASTLTGNTGELFF	TGTGCCAGCACCTTGACAGGGAACACCGGGGAGCTGTTTTTT
TRBV5-1	TRBD1	TRBJ2-3	once	CASTELQGVTQYF	TGCGCCAGCACCGAACTCCAGGGGGTCACGCAGTATTTT
TRBV29-1	TRBD1	TRBJ1-1	-	CSVAGRGRSDTEAFF	TGCAGCGTTGCGGGCAGGGGGCGAAGTGACACTGAAGCTTTCTTT
TRBV30	-	TRBJ1-2	-	CAWSGPTGLYGYTF	TGTGCCTGGAGTGGACCGACAGGACTCTATGGCTACACCTTC
TRBV30	-	TRBJ2-1	-	CAWSRGNEQFF	TGTGCCTGGAGTCGGGGAAATGAGCAGTTCTTC
TRBV30	-	TRBJ1-1	once	CAWSVSPHASGLAFF	TGTGCCTGGAGTGTCTCCCCCCACGCCTCCGGCTTGGCTTTCTTT
TRBV29-1	-	TRBJ1-5	few	CSARRGNQPQHF	TGCAGCGCCCGAAGGGGGAATCAGCCCCAGCATTTT
TRBV3-1/TRBV3-2	TRBD2	TRBJ2-1	-	CASSQDQRTGTSGSNEQFF	TGTGCCAGCAGCCAAGATCAGCGCACCGGGACTAGCGGGAGCAATGAGCAGTTCTTC
TRBV2	TRBD2	TRBJ2-1	-	CASTSGGQAGANEQFF	TGTGCCAGCACCTCGGGGGGACAAGCGGGGGCAAATGAGCAGTTCTTC
TRBV6-2/TRBV6-3	TRBD2	TRBJ2-1	-	CASSGPGRAGGFEQFF	TGTGCCAGCAGTGGCCCGGGGCGAGCGGGGGGTTTTGAGCAGTTCTTC
TRBV24-1	-	TRBJ1-5	-	CATSDPGAGNQPQHF	TGTGCCACCAGTGATCCGGGGGCGGGCAATCAGCCCCAGCATTTT
TRBV7-9	-	TRBJ1-1	-	CASEVEAEAFF	TGTGCCAGCGAGGTTGAGGCTGAAGCTTTCTTT
TRBV12-5	-	TRBJ2-7	once	CASGSPPARGRGYEQYF	TGTGCTAGTGGTTCCCCCCCGGCTAGGGGCAGGGGTTACGAGCAGTACTTC
TRBV14	-	TRBJ2-1	-	CASSPPGSGEQFF	TGTGCCAGCAGCCCCCCAGGGAGCGGTGAGCAGTTCTTC
TRBV6-1	TRBD1	TRBJ1-5	-	CASSESPEGANQPQHF	TGTGCCAGCAGTGAAAGCCCGGAGGGGGCGAACCAGCCCCAGCATTTT
TRBV6-5	-	TRBJ1-3	-	CASSPREDTIYF	TGTGCCAGCAGTCCCAGGGAGGACACCATATATTTT
TRBV24-1	-	TRBJ2-1	-	CATSEGGEQFF	TGTGCCACCAGTGAAGGAGGTGAGCAGTTCTTC
TRBV7-9	-	TRBJ2-4	-	CASSSGLAKNIQYF	TGTGCCAGCAGCTCGGGACTAGCCAAAAACATTCAGTACTTC
TRBV19	-	TRBJ2-2	-	CASISLRTEYTGELFF	TGTGCCAGTATCTCTTTGCGGACAGAGTACACCGGGGAGCTGTTTTTT
TRBV29-1	TRBD1	TRBJ2-7	-	CSVGQGGNEQYF	TGCAGCGTCGGACAGGGTGGCAACGAGCAGTACTTC